The 5 T cell receptor beta chains in this list originate from one sample, sequenced in a study of blood T cell repertoires in COVID-19. Profiling relied on immunoSEQ multiplex PCR, and the TCRdb table lists in-frame clones only, not all of them. The sample has about 150,000 clones, around 87% seen once; the top ten hold 0.95% to 1.5%. The sequencing sample was made of PBMCs or T cells enriched from blood (not recorded which). The receptors derive from a woman aged 25-40 years with acute COVID-19.

V gene TRBV6-4 combines with J gene TRBJ1-1; 8 nucleotides align to TRBD1. The CDR3 totals 14 residues. Trimming at V came to 0 bases and at J to 9 bases, leaving 6 bases not matched to a gene. Per germline, CDR1 MRHNA and CDR2 SNTAGT. The CDR3: CASSDSNDRGKAFF. The CDR3 nucleotides read TGTGCCAGCAGTGACTCGAACGACAGGGGCAAAGCTTTCTTT.

The V and J genes are TRBV9 and TRBJ2-1; the D gene is possibly TRBD1 (5 bases). Deletions cut 0 bases from V and 5 bases from J, with 18 bases between. This CDR3 has 17 residues. CDR1 and CDR2 (germline): SGDLS, YYNGEE. Here the CDR3 reads CASSVALGPPLDNEQFF. The CDR3 DNA follows: TGTGCCAGCAGCGTAGCTTTGGGGCCACCCCTAGACAATGAGCAGTTCTTC.

This clone was counted a single time. This chain uses TRBV5-1 with TRBJ2-7; 7 nucleotides match TRBD2. V trimming: 0 bases; J trimming: 2 bases; junction bases outside the gene matches: 11. Germline assignment: CDR1 SGHRS and CDR2 YFSETQ. The CDR3 is 17 amino acids. CDR3 region: CASSLEGASGPAYEQYF. The CDR3 DNA reads TGCGCCAGCAGCTTGGAGGGCGCTAGCGGACCAGCCTACGAGCAGTACTTC.

This rearrangement joins TRBV5-1 to TRBJ2-6, with a tentative D call TRBD1 (6 bases). This CDR3 contains 16 residues. Germline V CDR1 and CDR2: SGHRS, YFSETQ. V lost 4 bases to trimming and J lost 0 bases, with 11 bases between them. CDR3 bases: TGCGCCAGCAGCGTCGAGACAGGCTCTGGGGCCAACGTCCTGACTTTC. This translates into CASSVETGSGANVLTF.

The rearrangement uses TRBV7-8 and TRBJ2-7; 10 bases map to TRBD2. The CDR3 length is 15 residues. V shed 3 bases, J shed 6 bases, and the junction held 8 bases outside the gene matches. Per the germline V gene, CDR1 is SGHVS and CDR2 is FQNEAQ. The CDR3: CASSFGTSVPREQYF. The CDR3 nucleotides are TGTGCCAGCAGCTTTGGGACTAGCGTTCCGCGCGAGCAGTACTTC.